The present T cell receptor beta chain was sequenced within a study of blood T cell repertoires in COVID-19 (dated by TCRdb to about 2020). At the level of the whole study: Samples from collaborators originated in the United States, Italy and Spain and spanned both the acute and convalescent phases of COVID-19. The dataset comprised deeply sampled blood TCRbeta repertoires from subjects exposed to, actively infected with, or recovered from COVID-19. A de-identified subject ID, COVID-19 status, age in years and sex were almost always included in the sample metadata. The material from the prospective study consisted of cDNA or gDNA derived from T cells, B-cell-depleted T cells, or PBMCs. Where HLA class I and class II types were available, the types were taken from metadata supplied by the sample provider, not from assay-based typing. A freely available public database, intended as a resource for researchers studying the immune response to SARS-CoV-2, is where the repertoires were released. The samples were drawn from two sources: the first 160 participants of the ongoing ImmuneRACE study, and 950 to 1,500 subjects contributed by 6 global collaborators.

Its CDR3 holds 14 amino acids, cysteine through phenylalanine. The only DNA kept is the CDR3, 42 bases in frame from the first base. The junction shows trimming of 2 bases on V and 0 bases on J, plus 5 bases between the germline ends. The germline V gene sets CDR1 to KGHSH and CDR2 to LQKENI. Participants in the prospective study were aged roughly 18 to 89 years, lived in about two dozen United States geographic areas, and enrolled through a virtual design. In the prospective study, cohorts were assigned on the basis of participant-reported clinical history obtained from a screening survey and a study questionnaire. Recovered participants in ImmuneRACE Cohort 3 were defined as having two consecutive negative NP/OP PCR tests, clearance from a healthcare professional, or resolution of symptoms. Each participant in the prospective study had whole blood, serum and a nasopharyngeal or oropharyngeal swab collected by mobile phlebotomists. Over an approximately 2-month period, participants in the prospective study had the option of providing additional blood draws and questionnaires. Prospective study blood samples were shipped either frozen or at room temperature before DNA extraction.

TCRbeta CDR3 regions were amplified from genomic DNA by means of the immunoSEQ Assay, a bias-controlled multiplex PCR. Concerning the study's data processing: The number of nucleated cells in each sample was estimated by amplification of reference gene primers within the assay. Sequence reads were collapsed and filtered to measure the absolute abundance of every unique TCRbeta CDR3 rearrangement. For each sample, productive Simpson clonality was calculated by taking the square root of Simpson's diversity index across productive rearrangements. Held by TCRdb, this immuneACCESS table contains in-frame sequences only and omits some clones. Under half of the omission traces to an unresolved V gene where checked; the cause of the rest is unknown. The DNA gave D and trimming, while V, J and clone size come from that table. This sample has about 320,000 clones in its table, and around 90% of those were observed once. Of the sample, under 6.5% is held by the ten largest clones.

The research as a whole found: The quantity of clinical and demographic metadata differed by source and by participant and was supplied without curation.

Points on this clone: Its cognate antigen has yet to be identified. No quality values exist for individual bases; no much larger clone is one base distant.

The clonotype originates from a woman aged 25 to 39 who had recovered from COVID-19. Material: PBMCs or T cells enriched from blood (not recorded which). The receptor chain draws on TRBV18 and TRBJ1-3; confidence is insufficient to name the D gene. The nucleotides read TGTGCCAGCTCACCAGGAGTCTCTGGAAACACCATATATTTT. The translation is CASSPGVSGNTIYF.